The text below deals with one T cell receptor beta chain. These data belong to a study of blood T cell repertoires in COVID-19. Turning to the study itself: COVID-19 samples from acute and convalescent phases originated in the United States, Italy and Spain. PBMCs, B-cell-depleted T cells, or T cells provided the cDNA or gDNA that made up the material.

Authors' processing steps: From reference gene primer amplification, estimates of nucleated cell counts were derived. The assay was immunoSEQ multiplex PCR, and TCRdb's table has in-frame clones only and misses some. V and J calls plus clone size are reproduced from that table; the DNA served to infer D and trimming. The table shows some 97,000 clones, with 90% occurring only once. This TCR was recovered from a man aged 55-75 years with acute or convalescent COVID-19. The sample was peripheral blood.

In DNA form, the CDR3 reads TGTGCCTGGGATACAGGGGGCCCTACTGGCTACACCTTC. Translating gives CAWDTGGPTGYTF. The genes are TRBV30 and TRBJ1-2; 9 positions match TRBD1. CDR1 GTSNPN and CDR2 SVGIG come from the germline V gene (reference sequence). This CDR3 is 13 amino acids long. The V and J ends lost 5 bases and 7 bases, in that order; junction bases with no gene match: 8.